This entry lists 3 T cell receptor beta chains sequenced from one sample in a study of cytomegalovirus exposure and HLA in healthy donors. The protocol was immunoSEQ multiplex PCR, while the TCRdb copy is restricted to in-frame clones and leaves out a portion. The data show over 75,000 clones, roughly 91% seen once. The sample comprised PBMCs. All receptors derive from a man aged 25 to 40 in good health and CMV-seronegative.

V gene TRBV19 combines with J gene TRBJ2-7; 7 bases line up with TRBD1. CDR1 is LNHDA and CDR2 is SQIVND in the germline V gene (reference sequence). With 5 bases clipped from V and 7 bases from J, the junction kept 8 bases outside the gene matches. The CDR3 loop spans 13 amino acids. DNA of the CDR3: TGTGCCAGTAGTCAACAGGGGTGGGCTGAGCAGTACTTC. Protein: CASSQQGWAEQYF. Complete variable domain (other parts from reference TRBV19 and TRBJ2-7): DGGITQSPKYLFRKEGQNVTLSCEQNLNHDAMYWYRQDPGQGLRLIYYSQIVNDFQKGDIAEGYSVSREKKESFPLTVTSAQKNPTAFYLCASSQQGWAEQYFGPGTRLTVT.

The chain couples TRBV1 to TRBJ2-3; the table's D call TRBD2 went unverified against the DNA. TRBV1 is a known pseudogene. CDR3 length: 15 amino acids. CDR3 loop: CTSSQEPSEADTQYF. As DNA, the CDR3 is TGCACCAGCAGCCAAGAACCTAGCGAGGCAGATACGCAGTATTTT.

The table lists this clone with a count of one. CDR3 bases: TGTGCCAGCAGGACACGGACAGGGGGCGAGAAACTGTTTTTT. Encoded protein: CASRTRTGGEKLFF. This chain links TRBV6-1 with TRBJ1-4, with TRBD1 identical over 11 bases. Germline V gene sequence: CDR1 MNHNS, CDR2 SASEGT. The CDR3 length is 14 residues. V lost 6 bases, J lost 11 bases, and 8 bases stayed unmatched.